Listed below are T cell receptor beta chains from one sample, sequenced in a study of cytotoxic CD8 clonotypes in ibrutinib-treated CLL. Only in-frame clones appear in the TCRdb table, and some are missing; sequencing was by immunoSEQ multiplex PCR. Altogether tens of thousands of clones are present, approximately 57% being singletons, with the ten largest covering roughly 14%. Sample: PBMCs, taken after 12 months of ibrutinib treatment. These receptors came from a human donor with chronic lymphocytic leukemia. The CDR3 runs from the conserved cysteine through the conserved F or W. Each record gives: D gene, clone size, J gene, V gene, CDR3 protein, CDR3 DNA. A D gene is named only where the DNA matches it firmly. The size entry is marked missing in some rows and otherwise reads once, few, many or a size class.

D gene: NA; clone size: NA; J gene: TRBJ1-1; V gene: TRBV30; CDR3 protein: CAWRWGHGGNTEAFF; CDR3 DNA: TGTGCCTGGAGGTGGGGGCACGGGGGGAACACTGAAGCTTTCTTT
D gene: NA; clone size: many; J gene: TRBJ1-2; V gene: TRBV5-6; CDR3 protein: CASSLPFAGGYGYTF; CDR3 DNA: TGTGCCAGCAGCTTGCCGTTCGCGGGAGGCTATGGCTACACCTTC
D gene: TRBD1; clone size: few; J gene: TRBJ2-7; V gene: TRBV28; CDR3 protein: CASSDGTGGSYEQYF; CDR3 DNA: TGTGCCAGCAGTGACGGGACAGGGGGTTCCTACGAGCAGTACTTC
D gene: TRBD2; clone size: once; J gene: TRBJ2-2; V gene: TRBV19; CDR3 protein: CASSPREGFGTGELFF; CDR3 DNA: TGTGCCAGTTCCCCGCGGGAGGGGTTTGGCACCGGGGAGCTGTTTTTT
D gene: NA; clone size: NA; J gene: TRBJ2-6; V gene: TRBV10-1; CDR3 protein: CAGPIGANVLTF; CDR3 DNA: TGCGCCGGACCCATTGGGGCCAACGTCCTGACTTTC
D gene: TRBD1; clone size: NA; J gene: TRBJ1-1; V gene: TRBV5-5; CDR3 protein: CASSSSPTGETEAFF; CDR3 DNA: TGTGCCAGCAGCTCGTCACCGACAGGGGAAACTGAAGCTTTCTTT
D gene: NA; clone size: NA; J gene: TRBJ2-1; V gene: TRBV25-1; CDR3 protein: CASSESTPVSGPYNEQFF; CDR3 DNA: TGTGCCAGCAGTGAATCCACCCCCGTTTCAGGACCCTACAATGAGCAGTTCTTC
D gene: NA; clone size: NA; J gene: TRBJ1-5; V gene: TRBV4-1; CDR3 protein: CASSQDIRGNQPQHF; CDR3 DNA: TGCGCCAGCAGCCAAGATATAAGGGGCAATCAGCCCCAGCATTTT
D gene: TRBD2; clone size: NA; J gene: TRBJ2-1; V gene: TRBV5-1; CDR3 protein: CASSSGGLAGVEEQFF; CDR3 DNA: TGCGCCAGCAGCTCCGGGGGACTAGCGGGGGTCGAAGAGCAGTTCTTC
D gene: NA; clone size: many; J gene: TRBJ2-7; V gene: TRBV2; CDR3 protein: CASSVPVGPTIEQYF; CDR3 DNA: TGTGCCAGCAGTGTACCGGTGGGGCCGACGATTGAGCAGTACTTC
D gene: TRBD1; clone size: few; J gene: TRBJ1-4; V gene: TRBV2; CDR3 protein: CASSVTGGEKLFF; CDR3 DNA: TGTGCCAGCAGTGTTACAGGGGGGGAAAAACTGTTTTTT
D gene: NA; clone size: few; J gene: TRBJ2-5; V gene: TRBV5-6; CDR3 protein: CASSWYQETQYF; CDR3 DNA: TGTGCCAGCAGCTGGTACCAAGAGACCCAGTACTTC
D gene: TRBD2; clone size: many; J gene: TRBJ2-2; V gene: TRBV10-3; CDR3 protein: CAISVVPSSGSTGELFF; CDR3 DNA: TGTGCCATCAGTGTTGTACCTTCTAGCGGGAGTACCGGGGAGCTGTTTTTT
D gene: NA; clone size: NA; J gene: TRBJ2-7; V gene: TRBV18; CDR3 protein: CASSPVGRSYEQYF; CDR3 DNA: TGTGCCAGCTCACCAGTCGGGCGCTCCTACGAGCAGTACTTC
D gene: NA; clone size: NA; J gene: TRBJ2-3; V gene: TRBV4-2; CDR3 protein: CASSLSQGAGTDTQYF; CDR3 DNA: TGTGCCAGCAGCCTATCACAGGGTGCGGGCACAGATACGCAGTATTTT
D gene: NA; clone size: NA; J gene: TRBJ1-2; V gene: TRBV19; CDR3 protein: CASSRHLPSGASNYGYTF; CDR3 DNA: TGTGCCAGTAGTCGCCACCTCCCTTCAGGGGCCTCTAACTATGGCTACACCTTC
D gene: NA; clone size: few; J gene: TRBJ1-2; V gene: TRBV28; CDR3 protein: CASSLWQTSAYTF; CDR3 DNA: TGTGCCAGCAGTTTGTGGCAGACCTCTGCCTACACCTTC
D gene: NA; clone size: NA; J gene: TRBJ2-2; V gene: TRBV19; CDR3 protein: CASSEFGRARGELFF; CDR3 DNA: TGTGCCAGTAGTGAGTTTGGTAGGGCCCGCGGGGAGCTGTTTTTT
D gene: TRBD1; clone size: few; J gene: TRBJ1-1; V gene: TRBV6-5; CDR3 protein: CASSHQGADTEAFF; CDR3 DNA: TGTGCCAGCAGTCACCAGGGGGCGGACACTGAAGCTTTCTTT
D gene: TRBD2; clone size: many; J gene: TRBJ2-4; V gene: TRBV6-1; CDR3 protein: CASRSREGPLNIQYF; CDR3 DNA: TGTGCCAGCAGGTCCAGGGAGGGACCTCTTAACATTCAGTACTTC
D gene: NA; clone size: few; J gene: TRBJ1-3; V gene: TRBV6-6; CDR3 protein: CASSYSPAGAGNTIYF; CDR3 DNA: TGTGCCAGCAGTTACTCCCCCGCCGGGGCTGGAAACACCATATATTTT
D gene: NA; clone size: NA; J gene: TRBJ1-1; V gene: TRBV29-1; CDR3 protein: CSVVALGLQNTEAFF; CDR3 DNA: TGCAGCGTTGTGGCACTTGGACTACAGAACACTGAAGCTTTCTTT
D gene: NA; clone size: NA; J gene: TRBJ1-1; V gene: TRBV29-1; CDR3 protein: CSALSQGILALDTEAFF; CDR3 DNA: TGCAGCGCCCTTAGTCAGGGGATCCTTGCCCTAGACACTGAAGCTTTCTTT
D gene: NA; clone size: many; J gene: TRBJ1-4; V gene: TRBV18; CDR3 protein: CASSPLHTAFNEKLFF; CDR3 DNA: TGTGCCAGCTCACCGCTCCACACAGCGTTTAATGAAAAACTGTTTTTT
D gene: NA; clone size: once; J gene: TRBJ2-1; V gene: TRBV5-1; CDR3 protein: CASSLTGTDNEQFF; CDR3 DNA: TGCGCCAGCAGCTTGACAGGGACGGACAATGAGCAGTTCTTC
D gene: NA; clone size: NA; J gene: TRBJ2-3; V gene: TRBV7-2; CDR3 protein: CASSLMRTDTQYF; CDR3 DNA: TGTGCCAGCAGCTTAATGCGGACCGATACGCAGTATTTT
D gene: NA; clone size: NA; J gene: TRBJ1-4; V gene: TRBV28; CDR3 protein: CASSLLLGGVEKLFF; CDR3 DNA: TGTGCCAGCAGTTTATTGTTAGGGGGAGTCGAAAAACTGTTTTTT
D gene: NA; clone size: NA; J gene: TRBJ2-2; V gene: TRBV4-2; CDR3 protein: CASSLVGFHGELFF; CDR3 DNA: TGTGCCAGCAGCTTGGTCGGGTTTCACGGGGAGCTGTTTTTT